These 3 T cell receptor beta chains were all obtained from the same sample, sequenced in a study of T cells in Graves' hyperthyroidism and ophthalmopathy. RNA transcripts yielded amplified TCR beta CDR3 regions. HTBI primers were employed in a first-round RT-PCR of the TCR CDR3. In TCRdb, the multiplex PCR reads were re-called with MiXCR into one record per CDR3 protein. The sample holds around 570,000 distinct CDR3 sequences, around 20% seen once. Sample: blood. The receptors here all came from a man in his forties or fifties with Graves' ophthalmopathy.

This clonotype was observed a single time. A much larger clonotype is one base distant, so this may be a read error. V and J are TRBV7-9 and TRBJ2-7; D call uncertain. The germline V and J ends were trimmed by 1 base and 7 bases, with 14 bases remaining between them. The CDR3 length is 14 residues. The germline V gene encodes CDR1 SEHNR and CDR2 FQNEAQ (reference sequence). The CDR3 region has the DNA TGTGCCAGCAGCTTAGGTCTCCCGTGGGATGAGCAGTACTTC. This sequence encodes CASSLGLPWDEQYF.

The table lists this clonotype with many counts. The chain uses TRBV11-2 and TRBJ2-1; 8 bases agree with TRBD2. Looked up from germline, CDR1 is SGHAT and CDR2 is FQNNGV. The CDR3 is 15 residues long. V lost 7 bases to trimming and J lost 7 bases; unmatched junction nucleotides: 12. The CDR3 sequence: CASNQAGEVWNEQFF. CDR3 nucleotide sequence: TGTGCCAGCAACCAAGCGGGGGAAGTCTGGAATGAGCAGTTCTTC.

The chain combines TRBV2 with TRBJ2-5, with D maybe TRBD2 (6 bases). The CDR3 totals 15 residues. Germline V gives CDR1 SNHLY, CDR2 FYNNEI. V was trimmed by 1 base and J by 7 bases, leaving 16 bases between them. CDR3 region: CASSEGAGGGLTQYF. In nucleotides, the CDR3 is TGTGCCAGCAGTGAAGGGGCAGGCGGAGGGTTGACCCAGTACTTC.